This T cell receptor beta chain was captured in a study of T cells in Graves' hyperthyroidism and ophthalmopathy (dated by TCRdb to the late 2010s). In terms of the full investigation: To identify distinguishing TCR V-J signatures, a discovery cohort of around 100 patients was used, comprising 43 with Graves' ophthalmopathy and around 60 with stable Graves' hyperthyroidism. An independent validation cohort of about 19 hyperthyroidism patients and 17 patients who later progressed to ophthalmopathy tested prospective prediction of ophthalmopathy. For training and testing, the 100 or so patients in the discovery cohort were randomly divided in a 7:3 ratio. In about six Graves' hyperthyroidism patients, the study also compared T-cell repertoires from thyroid tissue with T-cell repertoires from blood. Once sampling was done, hyperthyroidism patients were given methimazole at a starting dose of 30 mg daily, whereas ophthalmopathy patients were given high-dose intravenous methylprednisolone. According to the paper, TCR Vbeta CDR3 sequencing was carried out on around 140 peripheral blood samples, which came from fewer than 50 ophthalmopathy, fewer than 80 hyperthyroidism and approximately 17 progressor patients. Study-wide conclusions, independent of this receptor: No statistical method was used to fix the sample size in advance, and group allocation was not hidden from the investigators. A model built on a 13 V-J signature distinguished ophthalmopathy from stable hyperthyroidism, reaching roughly 88% sensitivity and under 84% specificity in cross-validation and 80%/75% in testing. Most expanded thyroid clonotypes (frequency above 0.001) were also detected in blood, suggesting blood repertoires may reflect thyroid immune responses. In validation, progression to ophthalmopathy was predicted by the model with about 70% sensitivity and around 75% specificity, a median of about 6.4 months before onset.

Taken from the germline V gene (reference sequence), the CDR1 and CDR2 loops are DFQATT and SNEGSKA. V is reduced by 1 base and J by 6 bases, leaving a spacing of 12 bases between them. The CDR3 runs 13 residues from the cysteine to the phenylalanine. The only DNA kept is the CDR3, 39 bases in frame from the first base. Any patient with an uncontrolled infection, another autoimmune disease, pregnancy or lactation was excluded. Diagnoses were based on clinical symptoms, serum thyroxine and TRAb, thyroid ultrasound and orbital computed tomography. Trizol reagent was used to extract total RNA, and RNA quality was then checked on an Agilent 2100 Bioanalyzer. The TCR beta CDR3 regions were amplified from the RNA transcripts. A first-round RT-PCR of the TCR CDR3 used the HTBI primer set with the Qiagen OneStep RT-PCR kit. Libraries were constructed in a second round of multiplex PCR, after which size selection and purification were performed. Libraries were sequenced paired-end with 100 bp reads on an Illumina HiSeq2000. Per the original workflow: SOAPnuke was used to process the raw data, throwing out any read that contained adapters or uncalled bases, had a mean Phred below 15, or lacked an exact constant-primer or identifier match. High-quality paired reads were merged with COPE v1.2.5, and unique nucleotide sequences were defined as clonotypes. MiTCR v1.1 was used to align clonotypes to the IMGT TRBV, TRBD and TRBJ reference segments. The analysis was restricted to V-J combinations with a frequency above 0.0001, which together covered 99% to 99.2% of the repertoires. A TCS score was defined as the ratio between F50 (clonal expansion) and ExV (chaos), using BLOSUM62-based TCRdist between CDR3 peptides within each V-J. Welch's t-statistics and random forest reduced just over 500 V-J features to 10 to 15, which were used in a naive Bayes classifier (R e1071). The Morisita-Horn index was used to measure how similar the thyroid and blood repertoires were. TCRdb reprocessing: public reads trimmed at Q25 with fastp, clones called with MiXCR, in-frame beta chains kept. Every entry covers one CDR3 protein and lists the most common genes and DNA from its rows. TCRdb assigned the V and J calls; the authors' analysis was not used. The table for this sample lists roughly 570,000 distinct CDR3 sequences; about half of them were counted only once. The ten largest clones represent about 20% of the sample.

This clonotype was observed once. This receptor's antigen is unknown. Base qualities are not recorded, but no much larger clone differs from it by a single base. A single read counts as weak evidence. Sample: peripheral blood or thyroid tissue (not recorded which). In this chain, TRBV20-1 is recombined with TRBJ1-2, with the identity of the D gene unclear. The receptor's source is an adult woman with Graves' disease, either hyperthyroidism or ophthalmopathy (not recorded which). CDR3 loop: CSARGRPRDGYTF. The DNA is as follows: TGCAGTGCTAGAGGTAGACCGAGGGATGGCTACACCTTC.